This T cell receptor (beta chain) was captured by sequencing in a study of identical twins. Study-level points and caveats: Insertions were reduced in abundant cord blood beta clonotypes but not in memory repertoires.

In germline, CDR1 is MGHRA, CDR2 YSYEKL. V lost 0 bases, J lost 4 bases, and 9 bases lay in between. The CDR3 runs 14 residues. In every case, the donor was a healthy Caucasian. Remarks on this clonotype: Its specificity is not known.

Unique molecular identifiers were present on cDNA, and template switching added a universal primer site. From the 5' RACE reads, TCRdb called clonotypes with MiXCR, one entry per CDR3 protein. The data contain a few hundred thousand distinct CDR3 sequences, roughly 10% of them singletons. This TCR derives from a woman aged 50 to 65 in good health. The sample comprised naive T cells sorted from blood. This chain joins TRBV4-1 and TRBJ2-5; tentative D call: TRBD1 (5 bases). Here the CDR3 DNA reads TGCGCCAGCAGCCAAGACTTGCAGGGAGAGACCCAGTACTTC. It encodes CASSQDLQGETQYF.